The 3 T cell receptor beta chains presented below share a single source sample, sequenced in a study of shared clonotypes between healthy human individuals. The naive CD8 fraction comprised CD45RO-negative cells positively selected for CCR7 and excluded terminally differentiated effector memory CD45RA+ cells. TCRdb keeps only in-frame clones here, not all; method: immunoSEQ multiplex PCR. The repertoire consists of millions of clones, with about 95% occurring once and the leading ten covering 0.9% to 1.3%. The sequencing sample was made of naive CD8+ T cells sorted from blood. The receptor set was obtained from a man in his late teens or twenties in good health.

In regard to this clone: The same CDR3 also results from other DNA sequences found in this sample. The CDR3 sequence is CASSQEVGNEQYF. The CDR3 nucleotides read TGCGCCAGCAGCCAAGAAGTCGGGAACGAGCAGTACTTC. This chain connects TRBV4-3 to TRBJ2-7; D is possibly TRBD2 (5 bases). V lost 0 bases to trimming and J lost 5 bases, with 8 bases between them. Germline CDR1 is LGHNA and CDR2 is YSLEER. There are 13 residues in the CDR3.

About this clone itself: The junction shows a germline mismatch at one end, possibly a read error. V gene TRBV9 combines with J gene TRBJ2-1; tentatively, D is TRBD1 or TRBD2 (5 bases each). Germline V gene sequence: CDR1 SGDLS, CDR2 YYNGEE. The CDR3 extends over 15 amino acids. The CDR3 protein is CASSEGPGNGDEQFF. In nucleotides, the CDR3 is TGTGCCAGCAGCGAGGGACCTGGGAACGGGGATGAGCAATTCTTC.

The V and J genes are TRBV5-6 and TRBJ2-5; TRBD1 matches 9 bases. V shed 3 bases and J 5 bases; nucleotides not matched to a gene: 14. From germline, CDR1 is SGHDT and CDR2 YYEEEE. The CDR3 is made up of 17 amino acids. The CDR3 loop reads CASSSGFEGTGRETQYF. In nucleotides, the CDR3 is TGTGCCAGCAGCTCTGGTTTTGAAGGGACAGGGAGGGAGACCCAGTACTTC.